Described below is a single TCR beta chain sequence and its context. Per the authors' pipeline: Using reference gene primer amplification, nucleated cell counts were estimated. The data were produced by immunoSEQ multiplex PCR, yet TCRdb's version contains in-frame clones alone and is incomplete. The D gene and trimming were derived from the DNA, and the V and J assignments and clone size from that table. The data show 200,000 to 250,000 clones, around 82% seen once. This entry is derived from a study of blood T cell repertoires in COVID-19. Study at large: Acute and convalescent COVID-19 samples came from the United States, Italy and Spain. From T cells, B-cell-depleted T cells, or PBMCs came the material, which was cDNA or gDNA.

The length of the CDR3 is 16 residues. V gave up 0 bases and J gave up 1 base; unmatched junction bases: 5. Germline lookup yields CDR1 MNHEY and CDR2 SVGEGT. The origin of this receptor is a woman in her thirties or forties with acute or convalescent COVID-19. V usage is TRBV6-2 or TRBV6-3 and J usage is TRBJ2-7; 8 nucleotides match TRBD1. Sequencing input: peripheral blood. This chain's CDR3 is CASSYSGQGISYEQYF. The CDR3, as DNA: TGTGCCAGCAGTTACTCAGGACAGGGAATTTCCTACGAGCAGTACTTC.